The present T cell receptor (beta chain) was sequenced within a study of beta chain features in type 1 diabetes. General study findings and limits: For Type 1 diabetes patients, all four CD4+ subsets carried TCRB CDR3s that were moderately but significantly shorter. Relative to healthy donors, patients appeared to have naive, central memory and Treg TCRB repertoires that were more similar.

CD45RO/CCR7/CD25/CD127/CD95/CD27 staining was used to isolate CD4+ naive, central memory, regulatory and stem cell-like memory cells by sorting. This clone was detected only a few times. The antigen is unknown. Germline CDR1 is SGHNT and CDR2 is YYREEE (reference sequence). This CDR3 is built from 13 residues. Trimming removed 5 bases from V and 0 bases from J, with 6 bases in between. All of the isolated RNA was reverse transcribed, so expressed TCRB transcripts were sequenced. The table came from immunoSEQ multiplex PCR; TCRdb's copy has only in-frame clones and leaves some out. The sample has roughly 610,000 clones, 15% to 18% seen once.

The sequence was collected from a man aged 18 to 35 in good health. The chain is built from TRBV5-4 and TRBJ2-1; D could derive from TRBD1 or TRBD2 (5 bases each). Sequenced sample: naive CD4+ T cells from blood. For the CDR3, the DNA is TGTGCCAGCAGTGGGGGCTCCTACAATGAGCAGTTCTTC. Residues: CASSGGSYNEQFF. The complete variable domain, with remaining parts taken from reference TRBV5-4 and TRBJ2-1, reads ETGVTQSPTHLIKTRGQQVTLRCSSQSGHNTVSWYQQALGQGPQFIFQYYREEENGRGNFPPRFSGLQFPNYSSELNVNALELDDSALYLCASSGGSYNEQFFGPGTRLTVL.